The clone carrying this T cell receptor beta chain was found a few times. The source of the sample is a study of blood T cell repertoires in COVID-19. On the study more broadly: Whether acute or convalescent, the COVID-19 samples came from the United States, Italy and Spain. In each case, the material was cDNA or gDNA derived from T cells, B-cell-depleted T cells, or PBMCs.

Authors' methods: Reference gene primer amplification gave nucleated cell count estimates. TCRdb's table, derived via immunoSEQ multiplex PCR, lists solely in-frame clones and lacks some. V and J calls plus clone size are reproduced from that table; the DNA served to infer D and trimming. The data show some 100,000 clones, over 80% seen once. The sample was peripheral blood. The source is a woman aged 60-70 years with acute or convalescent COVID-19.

CDR3 DNA: TGTGCCAGCAGTTCCGGGACAGGGGATGTAACAGATACGCAGTATTTT. Amino acid sequence: CASSSGTGDVTDTQYF. The V gene is TRBV28, the J gene TRBJ2-3; TRBD1 matches at 10 bases. Germline V gene sequence: CDR1 MDHEN, CDR2 SYDVKM. The CDR3 runs to 16 residues. V gave up 4 bases and J gave up 3 bases; unmatched junction bases: 7.